The 26 T cell receptor beta chains below all came from one sample that was sequenced in a study of T-cell reconstitution after alpha-beta-depleted transplantation in children. Using unique molecular identifiers, the investigators prepared the TCRbeta library. TCRdb reprocessed the PCR reads via MiXCR and lists one record per CDR3 protein. The sample consists of about 400,000 distinct CDR3 sequences, over 20% of them appearing once. This sample comprised PBMCs from the stem cell graft donor, obtained from the stem cell graft. These receptor sequences come from a human donor who donated a stem cell graft to a child with acute myeloid leukemia.

This clonotype was seen a handful of times. CDR3 amino acids: CSARLMDSQNIQYF. Written as DNA, the CDR3 is TGCAGTGCTAGACTCATGGACAGTCAAAACATTCAGTACTTC. This sequence joins TRBV20-1 and TRBJ2-4; weak D call: TRBD1 (6 bases). Trimming pared 2 bases from V and 5 bases from J, leaving 13 bases between. The CDR3 contains 14 residues. Germline V CDR1 and CDR2: DFQATT, SNEGSKA (reference sequence).

This clonotype was found a few times. The V and J genes are TRBV12-3 or TRBV12-4 and TRBJ1-1, with D hard to call. CDR3 length: 14 residues. V gave up 0 bases and J gave up 0 bases, with 5 bases separating them. CDR3 loop: CASSLASVNTEAFF. The CDR3 DNA reads TGTGCCAGCAGTTTAGCTTCGGTGAACACTGAAGCTTTCTTT.

The V gene is TRBV29-1, the J gene TRBJ2-7, with D possibly matching TRBD2 (6 bases). The CDR3 loop spans 13 amino acids. Germline CDR1 and CDR2: SQVTM and ANQGSEA. Trimming removed 3 bases from V and 4 bases from J, with 13 bases in between. The CDR3 loop reads CSVELQGGYEQYF. As DNA, the CDR3 is TGCAGCGTTGAGCTTCAGGGAGGTTACGAGCAGTACTTC.

J is TRBJ2-3 and V is TRBV7-9, with TRBD2 identical over 7 bases. This CDR3 is built from 12 residues. The germline V gene encodes CDR1 SEHNR and CDR2 FQNEAQ (reference sequence). The V and J ends lost 5 bases and 8 bases, in that order; junction bases with no gene match: 4. CDR3 in amino acids: CASSREAVTQYF. CDR3 coding DNA: TGTGCCAGCAGCCGGGAGGCGGTTACGCAGTATTTT.

CDR3: CASSYSNTLDNTGELFF. As DNA, the CDR3 is TGTGCCAGCAGTTACTCGAATACCCTAGACAACACCGGGGAGCTGTTTTTT. The chain links TRBV6-5 to TRBJ2-2; D uncertain. The CDR3 sequence is 17 residues long. Per the germline V gene, CDR1 is MNHEY and CDR2 is SVGAGI. V dropped 0 bases and J dropped 2 bases, with 13 bases sitting between them.

This clonotype has ten or more counts. The DNA of the CDR3 is TGCAGCGTTGAATGGCTCAGACCCTCCTACAATGAGCAGTTCTTC. This sequence encodes CSVEWLRPSYNEQFF. This chain connects TRBV29-1 to TRBJ2-1; D remains ambiguous. The germline CDR1 and CDR2 sequences are SQVTM and ANQGSEA. The CDR3 sequence is 15 residues long. Trimming cost V 2 bases and J 0 bases, with 11 bases left between them.

V and J are TRBV25-1 and TRBJ2-3, with D perhaps being TRBD1 or TRBD2 (5 bases each). The germline V gene has CDR1 MGHDK and CDR2 SYGVNS. The length of the CDR3 is 14 residues. Deletions cut 5 bases from V and 1 base from J, with 10 bases between. The CDR3 DNA reads TGTGCCAGCAGTAGGGGACGGGGCACAGATACGCAGTATTTT. It is translated as CASSRGRGTDTQYF.

This chain links TRBV6-2 or TRBV6-3 with TRBJ2-7, with a weak D call TRBD1 (6 bases). Germline assignment: CDR1 MNHEY and CDR2 SVGEGT. This CDR3 is 13 amino acids long. Trimming pared 9 bases from V and 3 bases from J, leaving 15 bases between. For the CDR3, the DNA is TGTGCCAGGGCCGGGACAAACATCTACGAGCAGTACTTC. This sequence encodes CARAGTNIYEQYF.

The table lists this clonotype with a few counts. The gene calls are TRBV18 and TRBJ2-5; D gene ambiguous. CDR3 length: 14 residues. The germline gives CDR1 KGHSH, CDR2 LQKENI. Trimming cost V 8 bases and J 1 base, with 14 bases left between them. CDR3 bases: TGTGCCAGCACAGTCATCCAGACCCAAGAGACCCAGTACTTC. It translates to CASTVIQTQETQYF.

V gene TRBV12-3 or TRBV12-4 combines with J gene TRBJ2-5; 7 bases are a match to TRBD2. V was pared by 0 bases and J by 8 bases, with 9 bases of the junction left unmatched. The CDR3 has 15 residues. The CDR3 sequence is CASSLAGGLKLTQYF. DNA for the CDR3: TGTGCCAGCAGTTTAGCGGGAGGGCTAAAGCTAACCCAGTACTTC.

This clonotype appeared a few times. V is TRBV12-3 or TRBV12-4 and J is TRBJ2-1, with TRBD1 matching over 8 bases. This CDR3 is built from 17 residues. Trimming at V came to 4 bases and at J to 5 bases, leaving 13 bases not matched to a gene. CDR3 sequence reads: CASSSRTGTRLDNEQFF. CDR3 in DNA: TGTGCCAGCAGTTCAAGGACAGGGACCAGGCTCGACAATGAGCAGTTCTTC.

This clonotype was observed a handful of times. The chain employs TRBV29-1 and TRBJ1-5, with 11 bases matching TRBD1. The germline V gene has CDR1 SQVTM and CDR2 ANQGSEA. The V and J ends lost 8 bases and 5 bases, in that order; junction bases with no gene match: 5. This CDR3 comprises 13 residues. The CDR3 nucleotides are TGCAGCACAGGACAGGGGGCGGATCAGCCCCAGCATTTT. Its translation: CSTGQGADQPQHF.

V and J are TRBV10-2 and TRBJ2-7, with D perhaps TRBD2 (5 bases). V was pared by 6 bases and J by 0 bases, with 15 bases between. This CDR3 contains 15 residues. Germline lookup yields CDR1 WSHSY and CDR2 SAAADI. CDR3 residues: CASSRSGPSSYEQYF. The DNA of the CDR3 is TGCGCCAGCAGCAGAAGCGGCCCAAGCTCCTACGAGCAGTACTTC.

This clonotype was observed at least ten times. V is TRBV6-5 and J is TRBJ2-7; D gene uncertain. Germline assignment: CDR1 MNHEY and CDR2 SVGAGI. The CDR3 totals 14 residues. Trimming removed 0 bases from V and 0 bases from J, with 6 bases in between. CDR3 amino acids: CASSYSGISYEQYF. The CDR3 DNA follows: TGTGCCAGCAGTTACTCAGGGATCTCCTACGAGCAGTACTTC.

This chain uses TRBV27 with TRBJ2-1; D is unclear. Germline lookup yields CDR1 MNHEY and CDR2 SMNVEV (reference sequence). V lost 3 bases to trimming and J lost 4 bases, with 10 bases between them. The CDR3 is 14 residues long. CDR3 amino acids: CASSFSLQYNEQFF. The CDR3, as DNA: TGTGCCAGCAGTTTCAGCCTCCAGTACAATGAGCAGTTCTTC.

This clonotype was detected many times. This chain uses TRBV29-1 with TRBJ2-4; weak D call: TRBD1 (7 bases). Germline CDR1 SQVTM, CDR2 ANQGSEA. This CDR3 spans 13 amino acids. The CDR3 DNA reads TGCAGTGGTCAGGGGGGTTCCAAAAACATTCAGTACTTC. It yields the protein CSGQGGSKNIQYF.

This clonotype came up a few times. The chain has TRBV18 and TRBJ2-5, with D uncertain. This CDR3 spans 14 amino acids. CDR1 KGHSH and CDR2 LQKENI come from the germline V gene. Trimming removed 0 bases at V and 2 bases at J, with 7 bases between. CDR3 nucleotide sequence: TGTGCCAGCTCACCACCGTCCCAGCAAGAGACCCAGTACTTC. This codes for CASSPPSQQETQYF.

The sample holds a few counts of this clonotype. The chain employs TRBV5-5 and TRBJ1-5, with D perhaps matching TRBD1 (6 bases). The germline gives CDR1 SGHKS, CDR2 YYEKEE (reference sequence). The CDR3 consists of 15 residues. Trimming removed 0 bases at V and 5 bases at J, with 12 bases between. The CDR3 bases are TGTGCCAGCAGCTTGGGAGCAGGGGACGATCAGCCCCAGCATTTT. Residues: CASSLGAGDDQPQHF.

The rearrangement uses TRBV4-1 and TRBJ2-3; either TRBD1 or TRBD2 may fit D (5 bases each). The CDR3 has 17 amino acids. The V end lost 0 bases, the J end lost 6 bases, and 19 bases lay between the germline ends. Germline CDR1 and CDR2: MGHRA and YSYEKL. The CDR3 reads CASSQEGPGRGGDTQYF. DNA for the CDR3: TGCGCCAGCAGCCAAGAGGGTCCGGGACGTGGCGGGGATACGCAGTATTTT.

The rearrangement joins TRBV28 to TRBJ1-3; TRBD1 matches at 7 bases. Trimming at V came to 7 bases and at J to 0 bases, leaving 21 bases not matched to a gene. The length of the CDR3 is 20 residues. The V gene's germline CDR1 is MDHEN and CDR2 SYDVKM. CDR3 protein: CASTSLRLGRDSSSGNTIYF. CDR3 in DNA: TGTGCCAGCACCAGTTTAAGACTGGGCCGGGACAGCAGCTCTGGAAACACCATATATTTT.

This clonotype was picked up a small number of times. This chain joins TRBV24-1 and TRBJ2-1; 11 nucleotides line up with TRBD2. The CDR3 runs 17 residues. Germline lookup yields CDR1 KGHDR and CDR2 SFDVKD. V gave up 4 bases and J gave up 8 bases; unmatched junction bases: 12. The CDR3: CATSDHRRLAGIDEQFF. The CDR3 DNA sequence: TGTGCCACCAGTGACCATCGACGACTAGCGGGAATCGATGAGCAGTTCTTC.

This clonotype was found many times. The J gene is TRBJ1-5, the V gene TRBV20-1; D gene unclear. Germline loops: CDR1 DFQATT, CDR2 SNEGSKA (reference sequence). V lost 2 bases, J lost 2 bases, and 13 bases lay in between. The length of the CDR3 is 15 residues. CDR3 nucleotides: TGCAGTGCTAGAAAGGGCGCCTCGGGCAATCAGCCCCAGCATTTT. Its translation: CSARKGASGNQPQHF.

The chain is built from TRBV5-1 and TRBJ1-1; D remains unclear. The CDR3 is 14 residues long. The germline CDR1 and CDR2 sequences are SGHRS and YFSETQ. Trimming took off 4 bases at V and 4 bases at J, with 14 bases between the two ends. The CDR3 is CASSTNTAFTEAFF. In DNA form, the CDR3 reads TGCGCCAGCAGCACGAACACGGCTTTCACTGAAGCTTTCTTT.

This clonotype was detected many times. This chain connects TRBV5-6 to TRBJ1-1; D not certain. V was clipped by 2 bases and J by 1 base, with 9 bases between them. CDR1 is SGHDT and CDR2 is YYEEEE in the germline V gene. The CDR3 is 14 amino acids. This chain's CDR3 is CASSFPGANTEAFF. The CDR3 nucleotides read TGTGCCAGCAGCTTTCCGGGAGCGAACACTGAAGCTTTCTTT. The variable domain in full, completed from reference TRBV5-6 and TRBJ1-1, reads DAGVTQSPTHLIKTRGQQVTLRCSPKSGHDTVSWYQQALGQGPQFIFQYYEEEERQRGNFPDRFSGHQFPNYSSELNVNALLLGDSALYLCASSFPGANTEAFFGQGTRLTVV.

V usage is TRBV7-2 and J usage is TRBJ2-1, with D possibly being TRBD1 (5 bases). The CDR3 has 15 amino acids. Germline V gene data show CDR1 as SGHTA and CDR2 as FQGNSA. The V end was cut by 5 bases, the J end by 3 bases, with 14 bases between. CDR3 region: CASSESRGGYNEQFF. The CDR3 DNA reads as TGTGCCAGCAGCGAAAGTAGGGGCGGCTACAATGAGCAGTTCTTC.

This clonotype was detected once. The J gene is TRBJ2-2, the V gene TRBV28; 9 positions match TRBD2. The CDR3 extends over 15 amino acids. V gave up 7 bases and J gave up 7 bases; unmatched junction bases: 10. Per germline, CDR1 MDHEN and CDR2 SYDVKM. The CDR3 DNA reads TGTGCCAGCACCAAAAGCGGGAGGTTAGGCGGGGAGCTGTTTTTT. This encodes CASTKSGRLGGELFF.